This T cell receptor beta chain was sequenced in a study of T cell responses to AZD1222 COVID-19 vaccine. Study conclusions and caveats: Clonal diversity may have been underestimated in mostly white British donors. Repertoires were collected only later (after the peak T cell response had occurred).

TCRdb's copy holds only in-frame clones and misses some; the assay was immunoSEQ multiplex PCR. This table holds 150,000 or so clones, 89% found once. The length of the CDR3 is 17 residues. Trimming at V came to 3 bases and at J to 2 bases, leaving 11 bases not matched to a gene. Germline V gene lookup returns CDR1 SNHLY and CDR2 FYNNEI. On this clone itself: What it binds is unknown.

The specimen comprised peripheral blood, sampled on day 0 of AZD1222 vaccination. The chain carries TRBV2 and TRBJ2-3, with 7 bases matching TRBD1. The clonotype was recovered from an adult in good health. The CDR3 DNA reads TGTGCCAGCAGTGAGTTATTCCGGGACAGTTACACAGATACGCAGTATTTT. Translated: CASSELFRDSYTDTQYF.